A selection of T cell receptor beta chains follows, all from one sample in a study of cytomegalovirus exposure and HLA in healthy donors. Here immunoSEQ multiplex PCR was the method, and the copy in TCRdb shows in-frame clones only, minus some. The table includes more than 150,000 clones, 60% to 85% detected once. The specimen was PBMCs. The receptors were sampled from a middle-aged woman in good health and CMV-seropositive. Each CDR3 is given with its conserved first and last residue. The D gene is left open where the match is weak. A row's size may be missing; if present it is once, few, many or a size class.

v_gene	abundance	j_gene	d_gene	CDR3nt	CDR3aa
TRBV10-3	few	TRBJ2-3	TRBD2	TGTGCCATCAGTCGGGACTATCCTAGCACAGATACGCAGTATTTT	CAISRDYPSTDTQYF
TRBV28	NA	TRBJ1-2	TRBD1	TGTGCCAGCCGGACAGGGGGCGGCTATGGCTACACCTTC	CASRTGGGYGYTF
TRBV11-3	NA	TRBJ1-5	NA	TGTGCCAGCAGCTTGGAAAGGGGGGAGGGGAAGGATCAGCCCCAGCATTTT	CASSLERGEGKDQPQHF
TRBV6-1	few	TRBJ1-4	TRBD1	TGTGCCAGCAGTGAAGGCCTTACAGGGGCGAGCGAAAAACTGTTTTTT	CASSEGLTGASEKLFF
TRBV6-5	NA	TRBJ1-6	TRBD1	TGTGCCAGCAGGCCACAGGGGACGGGGAATTCACCCCTCCACTTT	CASRPQGTGNSPLHF
TRBV30	NA	TRBJ2-5	NA	TGTGCCTGGAGTGTACGAGATCGAGGGACCCAGTACTTC	CAWSVRDRGTQYF
TRBV6-4	once	TRBJ2-2	NA	TGTGCCAGCAGTGAGGGGGCCGCGACCGGGGAGCTGTTTTTT	CASSEGAATGELFF
TRBV2	once	TRBJ2-1	TRBD2	TGTGCCAGCAGTGCAGAGCGGGGGGGGTACGCGCAGTTCTTC	CASSAERGGYAQFF
TRBV6-5	NA	TRBJ2-5	NA	TGTGCCAGCAGTTACTCCGGGGACTCGAGACAAGAGACCCAGTACTTC	CASSYSGDSRQETQYF
TRBV9	NA	TRBJ2-3	NA	TGTGCCAGCAGCGTAGGGAGCTTAACCACAGATACGCAGTATTTT	CASSVGSLTTDTQYF
TRBV6-5	NA	TRBJ2-7	TRBD1	TGTGCCAGCGTGGGTGCCGGACAGGGGGCTTGGGAGCAGTACTTC	CASVGAGQGAWEQYF
TRBV4-3	NA	TRBJ1-2	NA	TGCGCCAGCAGCCGGTCGGGGGAGGATGGCTACACCTTC	CASSRSGEDGYTF
TRBV6-5	NA	TRBJ1-3	NA	TGTGCCAGCAGTTACTCCTCGGGGGGGACGAACACCATATATTTT	CASSYSSGGTNTIYF
TRBV21-1	NA	TRBJ2-7	NA	TGTGCCAGCAGCAAAGCGATACAGGGGAAGGACTTC	CASSKAIQGKDF
TRBV7-8	NA	TRBJ1-2	NA	TGTGCCAGCAGCTTAGCAGGGAGTGGCAGCTACACCTTC	CASSLAGSGSYTF